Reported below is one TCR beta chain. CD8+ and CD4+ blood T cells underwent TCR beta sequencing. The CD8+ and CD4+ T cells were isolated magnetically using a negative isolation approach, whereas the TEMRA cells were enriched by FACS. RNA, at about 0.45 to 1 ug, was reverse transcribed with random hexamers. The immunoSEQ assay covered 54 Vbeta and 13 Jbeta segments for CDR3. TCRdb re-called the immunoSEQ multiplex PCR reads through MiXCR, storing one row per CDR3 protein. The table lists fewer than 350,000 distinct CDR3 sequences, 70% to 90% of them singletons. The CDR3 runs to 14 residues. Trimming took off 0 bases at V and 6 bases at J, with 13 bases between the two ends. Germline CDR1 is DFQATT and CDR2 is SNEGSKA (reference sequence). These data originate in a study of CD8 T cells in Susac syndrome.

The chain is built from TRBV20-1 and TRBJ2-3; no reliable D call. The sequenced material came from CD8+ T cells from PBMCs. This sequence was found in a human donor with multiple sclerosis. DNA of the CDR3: TGCAGTGCTAGAGAATTGAGTGGTATCGATACGCAGTATTTT. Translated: CSARELSGIDTQYF.